Described below is a single TCR beta chain sequence and its context. Its antigen is unknown. The data stem from a study of OX40 agonist ivuxolimab in advanced cancers. As for the study in general: The study treated patients with ivuxolimab, an agonistic anti-OX40 (CD134) antibody.

V lost 6 bases to trimming and J lost 2 bases, with 14 bases between them. This CDR3 region has 14 residues. The V gene's germline CDR1 is MNHNY and CDR2 SVGAGI (reference sequence). Overall study results and limits: Both blood CD4+ and CD8+ T cells showed clonal growth by week 6 at 0.1 to 3.0 mg/kg.

Sequenced by immunoSEQ multiplex PCR; TCRdb stores in-frame clones only, minus some. Of over 45,000 clones detected, 70% to 85% appear once; the ten largest clones hold more than 1.1%. Sample: CD4+ or CD8+ T cells sorted from blood, taken in a trial of the OX40 agonist ivuxolimab. This receptor was obtained from an adult with an advanced solid tumor such as melanoma, head and neck, liver or kidney cancer. The chain has TRBV6-6 and TRBJ2-7, with a tentative D call TRBD1 (6 bases). The CDR3 bases are TGTGCCAGCAGCCGCCGGACAGCCACCTACGAGCAGTACTTC. Translated: CASSRRTATYEQYF.